Listed below are T cell receptor beta chains from one sample, sequenced in a study of regulatory T cells in long-lasting Graves disease. TCRdb passed the multiplex PCR reads through MiXCR, listing each CDR3 protein once. Altogether roughly 450,000 distinct CDR3 sequences are present, about 20% being singletons, with the ten largest covering less than 15%. Material: peripheral blood mononuclear cells (PBMCs), obtained when the disease was refractory, from a patient treated with antithyroid drugs. Every receptor here comes from a female donor with Graves disease. The CDR3 runs from the conserved cysteine through the conserved F or W. D genes are given only for firm matches. The size entry is marked missing in some rows and otherwise reads once, few, many or a size class.

cdr3_aa: CSARGDINQPQHF
cdr3_nt: TGCAGTGCTAGAGGGGACATCAATCAGCCCCAGCATTTT
j_call: TRBJ1-5
v_call: TRBV20-1
clone_size: few
d_call: NA

cdr3_aa: CASSQGANEQFF
cdr3_nt: TGTGCCAGCAGCCAGGGGGCGAATGAGCAGTTCTTC
j_call: TRBJ2-1
v_call: TRBV4-2
clone_size: NA
d_call: NA

cdr3_aa: CASTGGTGSYEQYF
cdr3_nt: TGTGCCAGTACCGGGGGAACGGGGTCCTACGAGCAGTACTTC
j_call: TRBJ2-7
v_call: TRBV28
clone_size: many
d_call: NA

cdr3_aa: CASSFGPSNYGYTF
cdr3_nt: TGTGCCAGCAGTTTTGGACCGAGTAACTATGGCTACACCTTC
j_call: TRBJ1-2
v_call: TRBV28
clone_size: many
d_call: NA

cdr3_aa: CASRLAGQDLSPLHF
cdr3_nt: TGTGCCAGCAGACTGGCGGGACAGGATTTGTCACCCCTCCACTTT
j_call: TRBJ1-6
v_call: TRBV25-1
clone_size: few
d_call: TRBD1

cdr3_aa: CASSLAGGPQYEQYF
cdr3_nt: TGTGCCAGCAGCTTAGCGGGGGGCCCCCAATACGAGCAGTACTTC
j_call: TRBJ2-7
v_call: TRBV7-2
clone_size: NA
d_call: NA

cdr3_aa: CASSFQSEVNTEAFF
cdr3_nt: TGTGCCAGCAGTTTCCAGTCAGAAGTGAACACTGAAGCTTTCTTT
j_call: TRBJ1-1
v_call: TRBV28
clone_size: NA
d_call: NA

cdr3_aa: CASSHLRTSGSLAYEQYF
cdr3_nt: TGTGCCAGCAGCCATCTCCGGACTAGCGGGAGTCTAGCCTACGAGCAGTACTTC
j_call: TRBJ2-7
v_call: TRBV10-3
clone_size: few
d_call: TRBD2

cdr3_aa: CASSSGQAVGYTF
cdr3_nt: TGTGCCAGCAGTTCCGGACAGGCTGTTGGCTACACCTTC
j_call: TRBJ1-2
v_call: TRBV6-5
clone_size: many
d_call: TRBD1

cdr3_aa: CASSIRTAYGYTF
cdr3_nt: TGTGCCAGCAGTATAAGGACAGCTTATGGCTACACCTTC
j_call: TRBJ1-2
v_call: TRBV28
clone_size: many
d_call: NA

cdr3_aa: CASSPNEGKSTEAFF
cdr3_nt: TGTGCCAGCAGCCCCAATGAGGGGAAGAGCACTGAAGCTTTCTTT
j_call: TRBJ1-1
v_call: TRBV7-6
clone_size: few
d_call: NA

cdr3_aa: CASSDRQNPSVGAKNIQYF
cdr3_nt: TGTGCCAGCAGTGATCGACAGAACCCCTCGGTGGGGGCCAAAAACATTCAGTACTTC
j_call: TRBJ2-4
v_call: TRBV6-1
clone_size: many
d_call: NA

cdr3_aa: CASSAQVGSNQPQHF
cdr3_nt: TGTGCCAGCAGCGCGCAGGTGGGGAGCAATCAGCCCCAGCATTTT
j_call: TRBJ1-5
v_call: TRBV28
clone_size: many
d_call: NA

cdr3_aa: CSSSGGAGETQYF
cdr3_nt: TGCAGTTCGTCCGGAGGGGCGGGAGAGACCCAGTACTTC
j_call: TRBJ2-5
v_call: TRBV20-1
clone_size: many
d_call: NA

cdr3_aa: CASSLPDRGLHGAFF
cdr3_nt: TGTGCCAGCAGTCTTCCCGACAGGGGGCTACACGGAGCTTTCTTT
j_call: TRBJ1-1
v_call: TRBV28
clone_size: NA
d_call: TRBD1

cdr3_aa: CASGTDSLGGYTF
cdr3_nt: TGTGCCAGCGGAACGGACAGTCTAGGGGGCTACACCTTC
j_call: TRBJ1-2
v_call: TRBV7-9
clone_size: few
d_call: NA

cdr3_aa: CSAREPSSGGHEQYF
cdr3_nt: TGCAGTGCTAGAGAACCATCTAGCGGGGGTCACGAGCAGTACTTC
j_call: TRBJ2-7
v_call: TRBV20-1
clone_size: NA
d_call: TRBD2

cdr3_aa: CASDKTGLAGTTPYNEQFF
cdr3_nt: TGTGCCAGCGATAAAACGGGACTAGCGGGAACCACCCCCTACAATGAGCAGTTCTTC
j_call: TRBJ2-1
v_call: TRBV7-9
clone_size: few
d_call: TRBD2

cdr3_aa: CASSYRLAGVGETQYF
cdr3_nt: TGTGCCAGCAGTTACAGGCTAGCGGGAGTCGGAGAGACCCAGTACTTC
j_call: TRBJ2-5
v_call: TRBV6-2/TRBV6-3
clone_size: many
d_call: TRBD2

cdr3_aa: CASRLAGEKTQYF
cdr3_nt: TGTGCCAGCAGGTTAGCGGGAGAGAAGACCCAGTACTTC
j_call: TRBJ2-5
v_call: TRBV11-3
clone_size: few
d_call: TRBD2

cdr3_aa: CSASGTTSETQYF
cdr3_nt: TGCAGTGCTAGTGGGACTACATCAGAGACCCAGTACTTC
j_call: TRBJ2-5
v_call: TRBV20-1
clone_size: few
d_call: TRBD2

cdr3_aa: CSPPTAFGGYTF
cdr3_nt: TGCAGCCCGCCGACAGCTTTCGGAGGCTACACCTTC
j_call: TRBJ1-2
v_call: TRBV29-1
clone_size: many
d_call: NA

cdr3_aa: CAWSPVWGGATEAFF
cdr3_nt: TGTGCCTGGAGTCCAGTATGGGGAGGGGCCACTGAAGCTTTCTTT
j_call: TRBJ1-1
v_call: TRBV30
clone_size: few
d_call: NA

cdr3_aa: CASSLVVTEPVGQYF
cdr3_nt: TGTGCCAGCAGCTTAGTCGTGACCGAGCCCGTGGGGCAGTACTTC
j_call: TRBJ2-7
v_call: TRBV7-2
clone_size: NA
d_call: NA